The rows below give T cell receptor beta chains drawn from one sample of a study of shared clonotypes between healthy human individuals. Data came from immunoSEQ multiplex PCR; TCRdb stores just in-frame clones and leaves some out. This sample yields 470,000 or so clones, of which about 72% are seen a single time; around 12% belongs to the top ten. The sequenced material came from PBMCs. The receptors shown here come from a woman aged 40 to 55 in good health. Some clones in this sample may be carry-over from other donors' samples. Each CDR3 is given with its conserved first and last residue. D genes are given only for firm matches. Clone size is stated in some rows and not others, as once, few, many or a class when expanded.

abundance: .; j_gene: TRBJ1-2; d_gene: .; v_gene: TRBV2; CDR3nt: TGTGCCACCAAGGGACAAGACAGAAGAGACGACTATGGCTACACCTTC; CDR3aa: CATKGQDRRDDYGYTF
abundance: .; j_gene: TRBJ2-2; d_gene: .; v_gene: TRBV7-9; CDR3nt: TGTGCCAGCAGCTCCAGGACAGACACCGGGGAGCTGTTTTTT; CDR3aa: CASSSRTDTGELFF
abundance: .; j_gene: TRBJ1-2; d_gene: .; v_gene: TRBV7-9; CDR3nt: TGTGCCAGCAGCTTATCGGGGGGGAACTATGGCTACACCTTC; CDR3aa: CASSLSGGNYGYTF
abundance: .; j_gene: TRBJ1-1; d_gene: .; v_gene: TRBV11-2; CDR3nt: TGTGCCAGCAGCTTAGGGTTGAACACTGAAGCTTTCTTT; CDR3aa: CASSLGLNTEAFF
abundance: .; j_gene: TRBJ2-7; d_gene: TRBD2; v_gene: TRBV5-1; CDR3nt: TGCGCCAGCAGCTTGGGACTAGCGGGAGTTTCTTTGGCCTACGAGCAGTACTTC; CDR3aa: CASSLGLAGVSLAYEQYF
abundance: once; j_gene: TRBJ2-1; d_gene: TRBD2; v_gene: TRBV19; CDR3nt: TGTGCCAGTAGTATATCGGGACTAGCATATAATGAGCAGTTCTTC; CDR3aa: CASSISGLAYNEQFF
abundance: few; j_gene: TRBJ1-5; d_gene: .; v_gene: TRBV19; CDR3nt: TGTGCCAGTAGTCCGGACAGAAATCAGCCCCAGCATTTT; CDR3aa: CASSPDRNQPQHF
abundance: .; j_gene: TRBJ1-2; d_gene: .; v_gene: TRBV7-9; CDR3nt: TGTGCCAGCGGTGGCTACACCTTC; CDR3aa: CASGGYTF
abundance: .; j_gene: TRBJ2-1; d_gene: TRBD2; v_gene: TRBV7-6; CDR3nt: TGTGCCAGCAGCTCCCTACTAGCGGGAGGAGACAATGAGCAGTTCTTC; CDR3aa: CASSSLLAGGDNEQFF
abundance: .; j_gene: TRBJ1-5; d_gene: .; v_gene: TRBV28; CDR3nt: TGTGCCAGCAGTTTAACCCGGGAGGGCAATCAGCCCCAGCATTTT; CDR3aa: CASSLTREGNQPQHF
abundance: .; j_gene: TRBJ1-1; d_gene: .; v_gene: TRBV5-6; CDR3nt: TGTGCCAGCAGCTTACGGGGGCCGGGGACTGAAGCTTTCTTT; CDR3aa: CASSLRGPGTEAFF
abundance: .; j_gene: TRBJ2-7; d_gene: .; v_gene: TRBV5-8; CDR3nt: TGTGCCAGCAGCCCCAGGGGGGGAAGTAACGAGCAGTACTTC; CDR3aa: CASSPRGGSNEQYF
abundance: .; j_gene: TRBJ1-3; d_gene: .; v_gene: TRBV4-2; CDR3nt: TGTGCCAGCAGCCAAGTTTCGGGGGGCCGAGAAAACACCATATATTTT; CDR3aa: CASSQVSGGRENTIYF
abundance: .; j_gene: TRBJ1-1; d_gene: TRBD1; v_gene: TRBV19; CDR3nt: TGTGCCAGTAGTGCCTTACAGGGGCGGGGCACTGAAGCTTTCTTT; CDR3aa: CASSALQGRGTEAFF
abundance: .; j_gene: TRBJ1-3; d_gene: .; v_gene: TRBV5-4; CDR3nt: TGTGCCAGCAGCTTGGATTTGTTTGGAAACACCATATATTTT; CDR3aa: CASSLDLFGNTIYF
abundance: .; j_gene: TRBJ2-1; d_gene: .; v_gene: TRBV29-1; CDR3nt: TGCAGCGTTCTGGGAGTTACCTACAATGAGCAGTTCTTC; CDR3aa: CSVLGVTYNEQFF
abundance: .; j_gene: TRBJ2-1; d_gene: TRBD2; v_gene: TRBV11-1; CDR3nt: TGTGCCAGCAGCTTAGGTCGGGGGGAATACAATGAGCAGTTCTTC; CDR3aa: CASSLGRGEYNEQFF
abundance: .; j_gene: TRBJ2-5; d_gene: TRBD2; v_gene: TRBV30; CDR3nt: TGTGCCTGGAGCGCCTTAGCGGGAGGGCCGGGGGAGACCCAGTACTTC; CDR3aa: CAWSALAGGPGETQYF
abundance: .; j_gene: TRBJ1-1; d_gene: .; v_gene: TRBV2; CDR3nt: TGTGCCAGCAGTATATTTGGGCGGGCGGGGACTGAAGCTTTCTTT; CDR3aa: CASSIFGRAGTEAFF
abundance: .; j_gene: TRBJ2-7; d_gene: TRBD2; v_gene: TRBV2; CDR3nt: TGTGCCAGCAAGGGACTAGCGCTCGAGCAGTACTTC; CDR3aa: CASKGLALEQYF
abundance: few; j_gene: TRBJ2-7; d_gene: TRBD2; v_gene: TRBV13; CDR3nt: TGTGCCAGCAGCCTGCTTGGCGCGGGAGGAGGGTACGAGCAGTACTTC; CDR3aa: CASSLLGAGGGYEQYF
abundance: .; j_gene: TRBJ1-2; d_gene: .; v_gene: TRBV20-1; CDR3nt: TGCAGTGCCCCCGGCGACTATGGCTACACCTTC; CDR3aa: CSAPGDYGYTF
abundance: few; j_gene: TRBJ2-1; d_gene: TRBD2; v_gene: TRBV7-9; CDR3nt: TGTGCCAGCAGCCCCGGACTAGCGGGAGTTATGGACAATGAGCAGTTCTTC; CDR3aa: CASSPGLAGVMDNEQFF
abundance: once; j_gene: TRBJ2-7; d_gene: .; v_gene: TRBV5-1; CDR3nt: TGCGCCAGCAGCTGGGAGACAGGAAGATACGAGCAGTACTTC; CDR3aa: CASSWETGRYEQYF
abundance: .; j_gene: TRBJ2-7; d_gene: TRBD2; v_gene: TRBV5-4; CDR3nt: TGTGCCAGCAGCAAGGGACTAGCGGAGACCTACGAGCAGTACTTC; CDR3aa: CASSKGLAETYEQYF
abundance: .; j_gene: TRBJ1-2; d_gene: TRBD1; v_gene: TRBV28; CDR3nt: TGTGCCAGCAGTCGGGACAGCTACTATGGCTACACCTTC; CDR3aa: CASSRDSYYGYTF
abundance: .; j_gene: TRBJ2-7; d_gene: TRBD1; v_gene: TRBV27; CDR3nt: TGTGCCAGCTCATACAGGGGGAACTCCTACGAGCAGTACTTC; CDR3aa: CASSYRGNSYEQYF
abundance: once; j_gene: TRBJ2-7; d_gene: .; v_gene: TRBV29-1; CDR3nt: TGCAGCGTCACGGGATCGTACGAGCAGTACTTC; CDR3aa: CSVTGSYEQYF
abundance: .; j_gene: TRBJ2-7; d_gene: .; v_gene: TRBV6-1; CDR3nt: TGTGCCAGCAGTGGATACCCGACAACGGCTCTGGCCTACGAGCAGTACTTC; CDR3aa: CASSGYPTTALAYEQYF
abundance: .; j_gene: TRBJ2-2; d_gene: .; v_gene: TRBV5-1; CDR3nt: TGCGCCAGCAGCCTACCAACTATGGCCGGGGAGCTGTTTTTT; CDR3aa: CASSLPTMAGELFF
abundance: few; j_gene: TRBJ2-2; d_gene: .; v_gene: TRBV6-4; CDR3nt: TGTGCCAGCAGCCCTACTAGCTGGGGCGGGGAGCTGTTTTTT; CDR3aa: CASSPTSWGGELFF
abundance: few; j_gene: TRBJ1-2; d_gene: TRBD1; v_gene: TRBV7-9; CDR3nt: TGTGCCAGCAGCTTACAGGGGGACTATGGCTACACCTTC; CDR3aa: CASSLQGDYGYTF
abundance: .; j_gene: TRBJ2-7; d_gene: .; v_gene: TRBV2; CDR3nt: TGTGCCAGCAGGGGGGACACGTACGAGCAGTACTTC; CDR3aa: CASRGDTYEQYF